The 11 T cell receptor beta chains below all came from one sample that was sequenced in a study of T cells after yellow fever vaccination. TCRdb reanalysed the 5' RACE reads using MiXCR and keeps one entry per CDR3 protein. Found here are about 240,000 distinct CDR3 sequences, less than 9% of them singletons; the top ten hold approximately 0.85%. The starting material was CD4+ T cells sorted from PBMCs, obtained 15 days after the yellow fever booster vaccination. Source of these receptors: a man under 40 who received the YFV17D yellow fever vaccine.

This clonotype was counted many times. The rearrangement links TRBV11-2 to TRBJ2-1, with D unclear. Germline V gene lookup returns CDR1 SGHAT and CDR2 FQNNGV. The CDR3 is 13 residues long. Trimming stripped 1 base from V and 5 bases from J, with 6 bases between. In nucleotides, the CDR3 is TGTGCCAGCAGCTTAGGTCTCAACAATGAGCAGTTCTTC. Translated, it gives CASSLGLNNEQFF. The whole variable domain, filled in from reference TRBV11-2 and TRBJ2-1, reads EAGVAQSPRYKIIEKRQSVAFWCNPISGHATLYWYQQILGQGPKLLIQFQNNGVVDDSQLPKDRFSAERLKGVDSTLKIQPAKLEDSAVYLCASSLGLNNEQFFGPGTRLTVL.

This clonotype was observed a handful of times. This sequence joins TRBV6-2 or TRBV6-3 and TRBJ2-1, with TRBD2 matching over 7 bases. Unmatched junction bases numbered 12, after V lost 2 bases and J lost 5 bases. Germline lookup yields CDR1 MNHEY and CDR2 SVGEGT. This CDR3 contains 17 residues. The CDR3 region has the DNA TGTGCCAGCAGTTACCTCGCGGGGCTAGCGGAGCACAATGAGCAGTTCTTC. Its protein is CASSYLAGLAEHNEQFF.

This clonotype was picked up many times. The rearrangement joins TRBV6-2 or TRBV6-3 to TRBJ2-1, with D uncertain. The CDR3 is 11 residues long. Germline lookup yields CDR1 MNHEY and CDR2 SVGEGT. V was shortened by 7 bases and J by 6 bases, with 7 bases between the two germline ends. CDR3 sequence (DNA): TGTGCCAGCACCCACGGCAATGAGCAGTTCTTC. Residues: CASTHGNEQFF.

The J gene is TRBJ2-3, the V gene TRBV29-1, with D uncertain. V shed 4 bases and J shed 5 bases, with 13 bases lying between them. The germline V gene has CDR1 SQVTM and CDR2 ANQGSEA. This CDR3 is built from 13 residues. The CDR3 DNA is TGCAGCGTTGCCGGTCAGGCAGAAGATACGCAGTATTTT. This translates into CSVAGQAEDTQYF.

This clonotype was detected many times. The V gene is TRBV5-4, the J gene TRBJ2-2; no clear D. This CDR3 has 14 amino acids. V lost 4 bases to trimming and J lost 2 bases, with 9 bases between them. Germline V lookup: CDR1 SGHNT, CDR2 YYREEE (reference sequence). The CDR3 DNA reads TGTGCCAGCAGCACGGACCCTAACACCGGGGAGCTGTTTTTT. This sequence encodes CASSTDPNTGELFF.

The J gene is TRBJ2-7, the V gene TRBV5-6; D gene ambiguous. Germline CDR1 reads SGHDT; CDR2 reads YYEEEE. The CDR3 contains 12 residues. The V gene lost 4 bases and the J gene lost 7 bases, with 12 bases spanning the gap. CDR3 sequence (DNA): TGTGCCAGCAGCCGAGTGAGCAGGGAGCAGTACTTC. Translation gives CASSRVSREQYF.

The CDR3 reads CASSLSPGGDTQYF. The CDR3 DNA reads as TGTGCCAGCTCCCTCTCCCCGGGCGGGGATACGCAGTATTTT. The chain couples TRBV18 to TRBJ2-3, with a possible D match to TRBD2 (5 bases). The CDR3 is 14 residues long. Germline V lookup: CDR1 KGHSH, CDR2 LQKENI. Trimming took 6 bases from V and 6 from J, leaving 16 bases between them.

A few counts support this clonotype. The V and J genes are TRBV3-1 and TRBJ2-3; 7 nucleotides match TRBD2. The ends lost 4 bases at V and 0 bases at J; junction bases unmatched: 1. Germline values: CDR1 LGHDT, CDR2 YNNKEL (reference sequence). The CDR3 contains 14 residues. The CDR3 DNA sequence: TGTGCCAGCAGCCCTAGCGGAAGCACAGATACGCAGTATTTT. This gives the protein CASSPSGSTDTQYF.

This clonotype has only a few counts. The V gene is TRBV5-1, the J gene TRBJ2-5; D gene unclear. CDR1 and CDR2 from the germline V gene are SGHRS and YFSETQ. V shed 0 bases and J shed 2 bases, with 8 bases lying between them. The CDR3 contains 14 residues. The CDR3 DNA reads as TGCGCCAGCAGCTTGGAGACTCCTCAAGAGACCCAGTACTTC. Translating gives CASSLETPQETQYF.

With respect to this clonotype: The junction departs from germline at one end; a sequencing error may be responsible. The rearrangement uses TRBV20-1 and TRBJ1-5; 7 bases match TRBD1. Germline V lookup: CDR1 DFQATT, CDR2 SNEGSKA (reference sequence). The CDR3 has 14 amino acids. CDR3 sequence (DNA): TGCAGTGCCCTGACAGGGCCTGGCAAGCAGCCCCAGCATTTT. Translation: CSALTGPGKQPQHF.

The rearrangement links TRBV12-3 or TRBV12-4 to TRBJ2-1; TRBD2 is a possible D gene (5 bases). V lost 4 bases and J 6 bases, leaving 10 bases between the germline ends. This CDR3 has 13 amino acids. The CDR3 region has the DNA TGTGCCAGCAGTTCCCTAGCATTCAATGAGCAGTTCTTC. Its translation: CASSSLAFNEQFF.